The present TCR beta chain was sequenced within a study of T cell repertoires in cytomegalovirus infection. TCRdb independently ran MiXCR on the reads; one entry per CDR3 protein. The sample carries tens of thousands of distinct CDR3 sequences, roughly 22% recorded once. Trimming removed 0 bases from V and 2 bases from J, with 10 bases in between. CDR1 is MGHRA and CDR2 is YSYEKL in the germline V gene. CDR3 length: 15 residues. Only a few counts were recorded for this clonotype. Its target is not known. The sequence derives from a human donor in good health (CMV status not recorded). Some clones in this sample may be carry-over from other donors' samples. V usage is TRBV4-1 and J usage is TRBJ2-5; TRBD1 might be the D (5 bases). Material: CD8+ T cells from cultured PBMCs, obtained from culture after CMV antigen stimulation. This CDR3 reads CASSQDSREQETQYF. Written as DNA, the CDR3 is TGCGCCAGCAGCCAAGATTCCAGGGAACAAGAGACCCAGTACTTC.